The 21 T cell receptor beta chains reported below all come from one sample, sequenced in a study of blood T cells in healthy people across ages. The use of a sample-barcoded 5' primer and a J-beta primer mix characterized a second PCR of about 7 to 12 cycles. TCRdb independently ran MiXCR on the 5' RACE reads; one entry per CDR3 protein. The sample lists about 560,000 distinct CDR3 sequences, about 29% seen once, with under 4.5% in the top ten. This same sample was also part of a study on T cells of mothers and their children.

Sequencing was performed on blood. The source is a boy younger than 10 in good health.

Comments on this clonotype: Relative to the germline gene, one junction end is altered; a read error may explain this. The chain is built from TRBV12-3 or TRBV12-4 and TRBJ2-3, with D perhaps matching TRBD2 (5 bases). The CDR3 consists of 12 residues. In nucleotides, the CDR3 is TGTGCCGGCAGAGAGGGCCCAGATGTGGAATATTTT. Protein sequence: CAGREGPDVEYF.

The rearrangement uses TRBV12-3 or TRBV12-4 and TRBJ2-5; a possible D gene is TRBD2 (6 bases). The J call may be wrong; the DNA end is better matched by TRBJ2-1. The CDR3 is 13 residues long. This CDR3 reads CASSLRRGNEQFF. The CDR3 bases are TGTGCCAGCAGTTTAAGGCGGGGCAATGAGCAGTTCTTC.

V and J are TRBV30 and TRBJ1-2; no reliable D call. Germline CDR1 and CDR2: GTSNPN and SVGIG (reference sequence). V was clipped by 3 bases and J by 7 bases, with 15 bases between them. The CDR3 spans 13 residues. The chain's CDR3 is CAWSLRSDRGYTF. The CDR3 coding sequence is TGTGCCTGGAGCCTTAGGTCAGACCGTGGCTACACCTTC. Combining the CDR3 with reference TRBV30 and TRBJ1-2 gives the whole variable domain SQTIHQWPATLVQPVGSPLSLECTVEGTSNPNLYWYRQAAGRGLQLLFYSVGIGQISSEVPQNLSASRPQDRQFILSSKKLLLSDSGFYLCAWSLRSDRGYTFGSGTRLTVV.

The chain couples TRBV3-1 to TRBJ1-2; D uncertain. This CDR3 has 14 residues. The germline V and J ends were trimmed by 3 bases and 2 bases, with 10 bases remaining between them. Germline CDR1 is LGHDT and CDR2 is YNNKEL (reference sequence). CDR3 loop: CASSHGRPNYGYTF. CDR3 DNA: TGTGCCAGCAGCCATGGCAGACCCAACTATGGCTACACCTTC.

The chain links TRBV20-1 to TRBJ2-5; D might be TRBD2 (7 bases). The CDR3 length is 14 residues. Per the germline V gene, CDR1 is DFQATT and CDR2 is SNEGSKA (reference sequence). Trimming left V 0 bases short and J 5 bases short, with 13 bases between. The CDR3 nucleotides read TGCAGTGCTAGAGATGGCGGGGGCAGGGAGACCCAGTACTTC. It yields the protein CSARDGGGRETQYF.

This clonotype occurred a few times. J is TRBJ1-4 and V is TRBV28; 9 bases are a match to TRBD1. V lost 8 bases to trimming and J lost 7 bases; unmatched junction nucleotides: 5. The germline V gene has CDR1 MDHEN and CDR2 SYDVKM. The CDR3 runs 13 residues. CDR3 sequence (DNA): TGTGCCAGCCGGGACAGGGCCGGTGAAAAACTGTTTTTT. Translating it yields CASRDRAGEKLFF.

The chain couples TRBV14 to TRBJ2-7; 8 bases align to TRBD2. CDR1 and CDR2 (germline): SGHDN, FVKESK. The CDR3 loop spans 16 amino acids. The V and J ends lost 0 bases and 5 bases, in that order; junction bases with no gene match: 9. The CDR3 nucleotides are TGTGCCAGCAGCCAAGAGCCGGGGCGGGGGGACCACGAGCAGTACTTC. Residues: CASSQEPGRGDHEQYF.

This clonotype turned up a few times. The V gene is TRBV7-2, the J gene TRBJ2-5, with D tentatively TRBD1 (5 bases). V lost 4 bases and J 7 bases, leaving 16 bases between the germline ends. This CDR3 spans 14 amino acids. Per germline, CDR1 SGHTA and CDR2 FQGNSA. Here the CDR3 reads CASSSRRTGGTQYF. The CDR3 DNA follows: TGTGCCAGCAGCTCCAGAAGAACAGGCGGGACCCAGTACTTC. Based on the CDR3 plus reference TRBV7-2 and TRBJ2-5, the full variable domain is GAGVSQSPSNKVTEKGKDVELRCDPISGHTALYWYRQSLGQGLEFLIYFQGNSAPDKSGLPSDRFSAERTGGSVSTLTIQRTQQEDSAVYLCASSSRRTGGTQYFGPGTRLLVL.

The CDR3: CSARDPRAGNTIYF. In DNA form, the CDR3 reads TGCAGTGCTAGAGATCCCAGGGCTGGAAACACCATATATTTT. The chain carries TRBV20-1 and TRBJ1-3, with a possible D match to TRBD1 (5 bases). The CDR3 sequence is 14 residues long. Germline V gene sequence: CDR1 DFQATT, CDR2 SNEGSKA (reference sequence). The V and J ends lost 0 bases and 2 bases respectively, with 8 bases between them.

This clonotype was found many times. The V call is TRBV3-1, the J call TRBJ1-1, with TRBD1 matching 11 bases. V gave up 4 bases and J gave up 3 bases; unmatched junction bases: 13. CDR3 length: 18 residues. The V gene's germline CDR1 is LGHDT and CDR2 YNNKEL (reference sequence). The CDR3 bases are TGTGCCAGCAGCCGATGGACAGGGGGCTATTCAGGGCACACTGAAGCTTTCTTT. This encodes CASSRWTGGYSGHTEAFF.

V is TRBV20-1 and J is TRBJ2-5; D call uncertain. TRBJ2-1 matches the DNA end more closely, so the J call is doubtful. Germline V CDR1 and CDR2: DFQATT, SNEGSKA (reference sequence). The CDR3 has 12 residues. The CDR3 reads CSASRVHNEQFF. In DNA, the CDR3 is TGCAGTGCTTCTAGGGTCCACAATGAGCAGTTCTTC.

This chain links TRBV5-1 with TRBJ2-5; TRBD1 matches 7 bases. V gave up 4 bases and J gave up 4 bases; unmatched junction bases: 10. This CDR3 has 15 residues. The germline CDR1 and CDR2 sequences are SGHRS and YFSETQ. CDR3 DNA: TGCGCCAGCAGCGTGGCGACAGGGATGGGAGAGACCCAGTACTTC. The encoded protein is CASSVATGMGETQYF.

This clonotype was counted only a few times. V and J are TRBV5-1 and TRBJ1-2; D ambiguous. The germline V gene has CDR1 SGHRS and CDR2 YFSETQ. The CDR3 is 13 amino acids. V lost 9 bases, J lost 4 bases, and 16 bases lay in between. The CDR3 sequence is CAIPTPSRYGYTF. The CDR3 DNA follows: TGCGCCATCCCGACACCATCGCGCTATGGCTACACCTTC.

The chain is built from TRBV12-3 or TRBV12-4 and TRBJ2-3; 10 bases line up with TRBD1. V lost 6 bases, J lost 6 bases, and 9 bases stayed unmatched. The CDR3 contains 15 residues. This chain's CDR3 is CASSTMDRGVDTQYF. In DNA, the CDR3 is TGTGCCAGCAGCACCATGGACAGGGGGGTGGATACGCAGTATTTT.

This CDR3 reads CASSLVAGGVDTQYF. The CDR3 DNA sequence: TGTGCCAGCAGTTTAGTGGCGGGAGGAGTAGATACGCAGTATTTT. The chain recombines TRBV28 with TRBJ2-3; 8 bases agree with TRBD2. V was pared by 2 bases and J by 5 bases, with 6 bases of the junction left unmatched. Germline CDR1 is MDHEN and CDR2 is SYDVKM. The CDR3 loop spans 15 amino acids.

The chain employs TRBV12-5 and TRBJ2-7; tentatively, D is TRBD1 or TRBD2 (5 bases each). Trimming left V 4 bases short and J 4 bases short, with 11 bases between. Germline V gene data show CDR1 as LGHNT and CDR2 as FRNRAP. The CDR3 sequence is 13 residues long. CDR3 amino acids: CASGSGREYEQYF. The CDR3 coding sequence is TGTGCTAGTGGTTCGGGACGGGAATACGAGCAGTACTTC.

The chain combines TRBV7-9 with TRBJ1-1; 7 nucleotides line up with TRBD1. V shed 1 base, J shed 3 bases, and the junction held 8 bases outside the gene matches. Germline V gene lookup returns CDR1 SEHNR and CDR2 FQNEAQ (reference sequence). The CDR3 loop spans 16 amino acids. The CDR3 coding sequence is TGTGCCAGCAGCTTAGTGAGGACAGGAGGATACACTGAAGCTTTCTTT. Protein sequence: CASSLVRTGGYTEAFF.

This clonotype was picked up a small number of times. The V and J genes are TRBV5-6 and TRBJ2-1, with D perhaps TRBD2 (6 bases). V gave up 4 bases and J gave up 4 bases, with 24 bases separating them. CDR3 length equals 18 residues. Germline assignment: CDR1 SGHDT and CDR2 YYEEEE. Here the CDR3 DNA reads TGTGCCAGCAGCGGATCACGACCCGTAGCGGATAGGTACAATGAGCAGTTCTTC. Its protein is CASSGSRPVADRYNEQFF.

This clonotype appeared a single time. The chain is built from TRBV2 and TRBJ1-1, with a weak D call TRBD1 (5 bases). Trimming pared 6 bases from V and 3 bases from J, leaving 8 bases between. Germline loops: CDR1 SNHLY, CDR2 FYNNEI. The CDR3 sequence is 12 residues long. CDR3 loop: CASRGEHTEAFF. CDR3 coding DNA: TGTGCCAGCAGGGGGGAACACACTGAAGCTTTCTTT.

This clonotype was picked up a small number of times. This chain's CDR3 is CSVRDRGIKTQYF. The CDR3 DNA sequence: TGCAGCGTCAGAGACAGGGGAATTAAGACCCAGTACTTC. This chain uses TRBV29-1 with TRBJ2-5; 8 nucleotides agree with TRBD1. The CDR3 length is 13 residues. After removal of 6 bases from V and 6 bases from J, the junction contained 9 bases not matched to a gene. The germline V gene has CDR1 SQVTM and CDR2 ANQGSEA.

V gene TRBV7-2 combines with J gene TRBJ2-1; 8 bases are a match to TRBD1. V lost 6 bases, J lost 7 bases, and 8 bases stayed unmatched. The CDR3 length is 14 residues. Germline V gives CDR1 SGHTA, CDR2 FQGNSA. The CDR3 loop is CASSTWTGRNEQFF. The CDR3, as DNA: TGTGCCAGCAGTACTTGGACAGGGAGGAATGAGCAGTTCTTC. The entire variable domain, with the rest obtained from reference TRBV7-2 and TRBJ2-1, is as follows: GAGVSQSPSNKVTEKGKDVELRCDPISGHTALYWYRQSLGQGLEFLIYFQGNSAPDKSGLPSDRFSAERTGGSVSTLTIQRTQQEDSAVYLCASSTWTGRNEQFFGPGTRLTVL.